The 7 T cell receptor beta chains below come from one sample, sequenced in a study of T cells in Graves' hyperthyroidism and ophthalmopathy. There were TCR beta CDR3 regions amplified from RNA transcripts. HTBI primers were employed in a first-round RT-PCR of the TCR CDR3. MiXCR, run by TCRdb on the multiplex PCR reads, gives a single entry per CDR3 protein. The data show hundreds of thousands of distinct CDR3 sequences, approximately 25% seen once. Sequencing was carried out using blood. These receptors came from a woman between 25 and 40 years old with Graves' ophthalmopathy.

The chain links TRBV20-1 to TRBJ1-2; 7 nucleotides match TRBD1. The CDR3 totals 12 residues. Germline CDR1 reads DFQATT; CDR2 reads SNEGSKA (reference sequence). Trimming at V came to 1 base and at J to 7 bases, leaving 3 bases not matched to a gene. CDR3 nucleotide sequence: TGCAGTGCTAGAGTCGACAGGGCTGGCTACACCTTC. Amino acids: CSARVDRAGYTF.

The chain employs TRBV12-3 or TRBV12-4 and TRBJ1-5; a weak D match, TRBD1 (5 bases). V was shortened by 5 bases and J by 3 bases, with 14 bases between the two germline ends. This CDR3 region has 15 residues. CDR3 residues: CASSPLTAPNQPQHF. CDR3 in DNA: TGTGCCAGCAGTCCACTGACAGCACCCAATCAGCCCCAGCATTTT.

CDR3 loop: CASSFWDRGPYEQYF. In nucleotides, the CDR3 is TGTGCCAGCAGTTTCTGGGACAGGGGCCCCTACGAGCAGTACTTC. This chain uses TRBV12-3 or TRBV12-4 with TRBJ2-7, with 10 bases lining up with TRBD1. V shed 3 bases and J 2 bases; nucleotides not matched to a gene: 4. The CDR3 extends over 15 amino acids.

This clonotype occurred many times. The genes are TRBV7-4 and TRBJ1-1; 8 positions agree with TRBD1. V lost 5 bases, J lost 4 bases, and 12 bases stayed unmatched. The CDR3 is 16 amino acids. The germline V gene encodes CDR1 SGHVT and CDR2 SQSDAQ. In DNA form, the CDR3 reads TGTGCCAGCAGCCAATGGACAGGGCGGGTGAGCACTGAAGCTTTCTTT. Translating it yields CASSQWTGRVSTEAFF.

The sample holds many counts of this clonotype. The chain has TRBV18 and TRBJ1-5; D is perhaps TRBD1 (6 bases). The CDR3 has 14 residues. V was cut by 6 bases and J by 3 bases, with 12 bases left in between. CDR1 is KGHSH and CDR2 is LQKENI in the germline V gene. As DNA, the CDR3 is TGTGCCAGCTCCGCCAGGACAGACAATCAGCCCCAGCATTTT. Its translation is CASSARTDNQPQHF.

This clonotype was detected ten times or more. The genes are TRBV4-1 and TRBJ2-6, with no clear D. Germline values: CDR1 MGHRA, CDR2 YSYEKL. This CDR3 spans 17 amino acids. V was shortened by 0 bases and J by 4 bases, with 13 bases between the two germline ends. This CDR3 is CASSQEEMGSGANVLTF. The CDR3, as DNA: TGCGCCAGCAGCCAAGAAGAGATGGGATCAGGGGCCAACGTCCTGACTTTC.

Ten or more counts support this clonotype. This chain links TRBV20-1 with TRBJ2-7; D is unresolved. The V gene lost 3 bases and the J gene lost 3 bases, with 12 bases spanning the gap. This CDR3 region has 13 residues. CDR1 and CDR2 from the germline V gene are DFQATT and SNEGSKA (reference sequence). The CDR3 loop reads CSASGGSLYEQYF. In nucleotides, the CDR3 is TGCAGTGCTAGTGGTGGGTCTCTCTACGAGCAGTACTTC.